The rows below give T cell receptor beta chains drawn from one sample of a study of blood T cell repertoires in COVID-19. Some clones are missing from TCRdb's copy, which holds only in-frame ones; the method was immunoSEQ multiplex PCR. Of a few hundred thousand clones in the sample, nearly 90% are singletons; the top ten hold roughly 3%. Source material: peripheral blood. The receptor set was obtained from a man aged 18 to 30 with active or convalescent COVID-19. The CDR3 runs from the conserved cysteine through the conserved F or W. Each record gives: V gene, D gene, clone size, J gene, CDR3 protein, CDR3 DNA. The D gene is left open where the match is weak. Clone sizes are given selectively: once, few, many, or a class where the clone is expanded.

v_call: TRBV4-1
d_call: TRBD1
clone_size: NA
j_call: TRBJ1-6
cdr3_aa: CASSQVEGRGTPLHF
cdr3_nt: TGCGCCAGCAGCCAAGTTGAGGGCAGGGGGACACCCCTCCACTTT

v_call: TRBV5-4
d_call: TRBD2
clone_size: once
j_call: TRBJ2-3
cdr3_aa: CASSLAGGPPTDTQYF
cdr3_nt: TGTGCCAGCAGCTTGGCGGGAGGCCCTCCAACTGATACGCAGTATTTT

v_call: TRBV6-5
d_call: NA
clone_size: NA
j_call: TRBJ1-2
cdr3_aa: CASSYRGIGNGYTF
cdr3_nt: TGTGCCAGCAGTTACCGGGGGATAGGTAATGGCTACACCTTC

v_call: TRBV5-1
d_call: NA
clone_size: NA
j_call: TRBJ1-6
cdr3_aa: CASSRTGRWESPLHF
cdr3_nt: TGCGCCAGCAGCCGTACCGGGAGGTGGGAGTCACCCCTCCACTTT

v_call: TRBV11-2
d_call: NA
clone_size: NA
j_call: TRBJ1-3
cdr3_aa: CASSSPHSGNTIYF
cdr3_nt: TGTGCCAGCAGCTCGCCACACTCTGGAAACACCATATATTTT

v_call: TRBV6-2/TRBV6-3
d_call: NA
clone_size: NA
j_call: TRBJ1-2
cdr3_aa: CASSYGAFYGYTF
cdr3_nt: TGTGCCAGCAGTTACGGGGCCTTCTATGGCTACACCTTC

v_call: TRBV7-2
d_call: TRBD2
clone_size: NA
j_call: TRBJ2-7
cdr3_aa: CASSLVGGPQNEQYF
cdr3_nt: TGTGCCAGCAGCTTAGTGGGAGGGCCCCAGAACGAGCAGTACTTC

v_call: TRBV6-6
d_call: NA
clone_size: NA
j_call: TRBJ1-3
cdr3_aa: CASSYHPRDTGNTIYF
cdr3_nt: TGTGCCAGCAGTTACCACCCCCGGGACACCGGAAACACCATATATTTT

v_call: TRBV28
d_call: TRBD1
clone_size: NA
j_call: TRBJ1-1
cdr3_aa: CASSLQGQVAFF
cdr3_nt: TGTGCCAGCAGTTTACAGGGACAGGTTGCTTTCTTT

v_call: TRBV6-6
d_call: NA
clone_size: NA
j_call: TRBJ2-7
cdr3_aa: CASSYSGQLYEQYF
cdr3_nt: TGTGCCAGCAGTTACTCCGGACAGCTTTACGAGCAGTACTTC

v_call: TRBV6-1
d_call: NA
clone_size: once
j_call: TRBJ1-5
cdr3_aa: CASSELGQPQHF
cdr3_nt: TGTGCCAGCAGTGAACTCGGTCAGCCCCAGCATTTT

v_call: TRBV4-1
d_call: NA
clone_size: NA
j_call: TRBJ1-4
cdr3_aa: CASSLLSRVSNEKLFF
cdr3_nt: TGCGCCAGCAGCCTCCTCTCCAGGGTATCTAATGAAAAACTGTTTTTT

v_call: TRBV27
d_call: TRBD2
clone_size: few
j_call: TRBJ2-7
cdr3_aa: CASSTVLAGATYEQYF
cdr3_nt: TGTGCCAGCAGTACCGTCCTAGCGGGGGCCACCTACGAGCAGTACTTC

v_call: TRBV3-1/TRBV3-2
d_call: TRBD2
clone_size: NA
j_call: TRBJ2-5
cdr3_aa: CASSQPGTRWEVETQYF
cdr3_nt: TGTGCCAGCAGCCAACCCGGGACTAGGTGGGAAGTGGAGACCCAGTACTTC

v_call: TRBV19
d_call: NA
clone_size: NA
j_call: TRBJ1-2
cdr3_aa: CASREDWGVYGYTF
cdr3_nt: TGTGCCAGTAGAGAGGATTGGGGGGTCTATGGCTACACCTTC

v_call: TRBV27
d_call: TRBD2
clone_size: NA
j_call: TRBJ2-1
cdr3_aa: CASSLAGGYNEQFF
cdr3_nt: TGTGCCAGCAGTTTAGCGGGGGGCTACAATGAGCAGTTCTTC